The 29 T cell receptor beta chains reported below all come from one sample, sequenced in a study of cytomegalovirus exposure and HLA in healthy donors. This PCR relied on a set of 60 Vbeta primers and 13 Jbeta primers. The repertoire was sequenced with immunoSEQ multiplex PCR; TCRdb's copy has only in-frame clones and lacks some. Here the sample spans roughly 300,000 clones, 70% to 90% being singletons. Material: PBMCs. These TCRs come from a man in his forties or fifties in good health and CMV-seropositive.

The genes are TRBV9 and TRBJ2-3; TRBD1 matches 8 bases. Unmatched junction bases numbered 11, after V lost 0 bases and J lost 2 bases. This CDR3 is 18 amino acids long. CDR1 SGDLS and CDR2 YYNGEE come from the germline V gene. The CDR3 region is CASSVESYRGLNTDTQYF. CDR3 coding DNA: TGTGCCAGCAGCGTAGAGTCATACAGGGGGTTGAACACAGATACGCAGTATTTT.

The chain carries TRBV12-5 and TRBJ2-1; D is possibly TRBD2 (6 bases). Trimming removed 6 bases from V and 3 bases from J, with 15 bases in between. CDR1 is LGHNT, CDR2 FRNRAP, per germline. The CDR3 covers 15 residues. The CDR3, as DNA: TGTGCTAGTGGCACCGGGAGCGCTAGCTACAATGAGCAGTTCTTC. Translation gives CASGTGSASYNEQFF.

The chain uses TRBV7-2 and TRBJ1-1, with D hard to call. Germline V lookup: CDR1 SGHTA, CDR2 FQGNSA. The V end lost 5 bases, the J end lost 2 bases, and 9 bases lay between the germline ends. The CDR3 runs 13 residues. CDR3: CASSLDTNTEAFF. In DNA, the CDR3 is TGTGCCAGCAGCCTAGACACAAACACTGAAGCTTTCTTT.

V is TRBV30 and J is TRBJ2-5; TRBD1 matches at 8 bases. The J segment lost 3 bases and the V segment lost 0 bases, leaving 15 bases of the junction unmatched. Germline values: CDR1 GTSNPN, CDR2 SVGIG (reference sequence). The CDR3 extends over 18 amino acids. The CDR3 DNA is TGTGCCTGGAGTGTACAGGGGGTATGCGCAGTAATCGAAGAGACCCAGTACTTC. As protein: CAWSVQGVCAVIEETQYF.

The gene calls are TRBV19 and TRBJ1-5, with D tentatively TRBD1 (6 bases). The CDR3 covers 14 residues. Germline CDR1 LNHDA, CDR2 SQIVND (reference sequence). V gave up 3 bases and J gave up 4 bases, with 10 bases separating them. In DNA form, the CDR3 reads TGTGCCAGTAGTATCGGGACAATTAATCAGCCCCAGCATTTT. This codes for CASSIGTINQPQHF.

V usage is TRBV20-1 and J usage is TRBJ2-7, with D maybe TRBD2 (7 bases). CDR3 length equals 11 residues. Germline lookup yields CDR1 DFQATT and CDR2 SNEGSKA (reference sequence). V shed 3 bases and J shed 6 bases, with 9 bases lying between them. CDR3 loop: CSASGGLEQYF. The CDR3 DNA follows: TGCAGTGCTAGCGGGGGGCTCGAGCAGTACTTC.

This sequence joins TRBV28 and TRBJ2-3, with a possible D match to TRBD2 (6 bases). The CDR3 has 14 amino acids. Germline loops: CDR1 MDHEN, CDR2 SYDVKM. V dropped 4 bases and J dropped 11 bases, with 19 bases sitting between them. The CDR3 nucleotides read TGTGCCAGCAGTTCCCCATTGGGACTTGGGGTGCAGTATTTT. Its protein is CASSSPLGLGVQYF.

The J gene is TRBJ1-1, the V gene TRBV18; D gene unclear. From germline, CDR1 is KGHSH and CDR2 LQKENI. V was pared by 2 bases and J by 2 bases, with 6 bases between. The CDR3 contains 13 residues. The DNA for the CDR3 is TGTGCCAGCTCACCAACGAGAAACACTGAAGCTTTCTTT. Translation gives CASSPTRNTEAFF.

CDR3 nucleotide sequence: TGTGCCAGCAGCCCCGGGACTAGTGGGAATACGCAGTATTTT. This sequence encodes CASSPGTSGNTQYF. The chain joins TRBV6-5 to TRBJ2-3; the match to TRBD2 covers 8 bases. J gave up 7 bases and V 6 bases, and 9 bases lay outside the gene matches. Germline loops: CDR1 MNHEY, CDR2 SVGAGI. CDR3 length equals 14 residues.

The chain uses TRBV10-2 and TRBJ2-3; D gene unclear. The germline V gene has CDR1 WSHSY and CDR2 SAAADI. The CDR3 sequence is 13 residues long. V lost 2 bases to trimming and J lost 2 bases, with 5 bases between them. As DNA, the CDR3 is TGCGCCAGCAGTGAGACAGACACAGATACGCAGTATTTT. Translating gives CASSETDTDTQYF.

Here the CDR3 DNA reads TGTGCCAGCATCAGGGAAACCTACGAGCAGTACTTC. Protein sequence: CASIRETYEQYF. The rearrangement joins TRBV2 to TRBJ2-7, with D possibly matching TRBD1 (5 bases). The length of the CDR3 is 12 residues. Trimming left V 7 bases short and J 2 bases short, with 9 bases between. Germline assignment: CDR1 SNHLY and CDR2 FYNNEI.

V and J are TRBV6-5 and TRBJ1-6; TRBD1 aligns across 7 bases. Germline CDR1 reads MNHEY; CDR2 reads SVGAGI. This CDR3 is built from 16 residues. V trimming: 2 bases; J trimming: 8 bases; junction bases outside the gene matches: 9. CDR3 sequence (DNA): TGTGCCAGCAGTTACGGGAGAGGCCAGGGGGATTCACCCCTCCACTTT. Its protein is CASSYGRGQGDSPLHF.

V is TRBV6-5 and J is TRBJ2-2; 8 bases line up with TRBD1. CDR3 length equals 15 residues. With V trimmed by 4 bases and J by 4 bases, 5 bases remained unmatched. CDR1 and CDR2 (germline): MNHEY, SVGAGI. CDR3 amino acids: CASSSGQGSTGELFF. Here the CDR3 DNA reads TGTGCCAGCAGTTCCGGACAGGGCAGCACCGGGGAGCTGTTTTTT.

This clone appeared once. This chain joins TRBV2 and TRBJ2-2; 7 bases map to TRBD2. This CDR3 comprises 13 residues. CDR1 and CDR2 from the germline V gene are SNHLY and FYNNEI. Trimming removed 6 bases from V and 7 bases from J; junction bases left unmatched: 5. CDR3 bases: TGTGCCAGCAGGCGGGAGCAGGACGGGGAGCTGTTTTTT. Amino acid sequence: CASRREQDGELFF.

The chain is built from TRBV7-9 and TRBJ2-1; a weak D match, TRBD2 (6 bases). CDR3 length: 15 residues. Germline CDR1 is SEHNR and CDR2 is FQNEAQ (reference sequence). Trimming shortened V by 5 bases and J by 0 bases, and 11 bases separated the two germline ends. CDR3 nucleotides: TGTGCCAGCAGCCCTAGCGTAAGCTCCTACAATGAGCAGTTCTTC. This sequence encodes CASSPSVSSYNEQFF.

This chain links TRBV9 with TRBJ2-3; TRBD2 matches 11 bases. This CDR3 is 18 amino acids long. V shed 0 bases and J 5 bases; nucleotides not matched to a gene: 11. Per germline, CDR1 SGDLS and CDR2 YYNGEE. Here the CDR3 reads CASSVEIAGGPLEDTQYF. CDR3 DNA sequence: TGTGCCAGCAGCGTAGAGATAGCGGGAGGGCCCTTGGAAGATACGCAGTATTTT. The full variable domain, with the rest looked up from reference TRBV9 and TRBJ2-3, is DSGVTQTPKHLITATGQRVTLRCSPRSGDLSVYWYQQSLDQGLQFLIQYYNGEERAKGNILERFSAQQFPDLHSELNLSSLELGDSALYFCASSVEIAGGPLEDTQYFGPGTRLTVL.

V gene TRBV5-1 combines with J gene TRBJ2-3, with a tentative D call TRBD1 (6 bases). The CDR3 consists of 14 residues. Germline V gene data show CDR1 as SGHRS and CDR2 as YFSETQ. Trimming removed 4 bases at V and 2 bases at J, with 11 bases between. CDR3 sequence (DNA): TGCGCCAGCAGCCCAGGGACAAACACAGATACGCAGTATTTT. Its protein product is CASSPGTNTDTQYF.

The genes are TRBV11-2 and TRBJ2-3; the match to TRBD1 covers 10 bases. This CDR3 has 15 amino acids. Losses at the gene ends were 4 bases for V and 2 bases for J; bases not matched to a gene: 3. Germline V gene data show CDR1 as SGHAT and CDR2 as FQNNGV. The CDR3 spells CASSWDRGDTDTQYF. CDR3 nucleotide sequence: TGTGCCAGCAGCTGGGACAGGGGTGACACAGATACGCAGTATTTT.

V gene TRBV4-2 combines with J gene TRBJ2-1, with 9 bases fitting TRBD2. The germline CDR1 and CDR2 sequences are LGHNA and YNFKEQ. This CDR3 has 16 residues. Trimming at V came to 5 bases and at J to 5 bases, leaving 10 bases not matched to a gene. The CDR3 nucleotides read TGTGCCAGCAGCGCCTACTTGCTAGCGGGGAACAATGAGCAGTTCTTC. It translates to CASSAYLLAGNNEQFF.

This chain connects TRBV6-1 to TRBJ1-5, with 12 nucleotides matching TRBD1. The CDR3 runs 14 residues. The V and J ends lost 10 bases and 6 bases, in that order; junction bases with no gene match: 7. Germline lookup yields CDR1 MNHNS and CDR2 SASEGT. The CDR3 sequence is CAIRGTGGGQPQHF. CDR3 bases: TGTGCCATCAGAGGGACAGGGGGCGGTCAGCCCCAGCATTTT.

The chain is built from TRBV25-1 and TRBJ2-7; tentative D call: TRBD1 (5 bases). The CDR3 runs 13 residues. Germline V gene lookup returns CDR1 MGHDK and CDR2 SYGVNS. The V gene lost 5 bases and the J gene lost 2 bases, with 10 bases spanning the gap. This chain's CDR3 is CASSTGPTYEQYF. In nucleotides, the CDR3 is TGTGCCAGCAGTACAGGCCCCACCTACGAGCAGTACTTC.

This clone has only a few counts. The V and J genes are TRBV29-1 and TRBJ2-3, with 8 bases matching TRBD1. The CDR3 spans 13 residues. Germline V CDR1 and CDR2: SQVTM, ANQGSEA. The V and J ends lost 7 bases and 2 bases, in that order; junction bases with no gene match: 5. The CDR3 spells CSGGQATTDTQYF. Here the CDR3 DNA reads TGCAGCGGGGGACAGGCGACCACAGATACGCAGTATTTT.

The chain has TRBV7-2 and TRBJ2-3; 7 bases match TRBD2. The germline gives CDR1 SGHTA, CDR2 FQGNSA. V lost 1 base, J lost 6 bases, and 7 bases stayed unmatched. The CDR3 is made up of 15 amino acids. The CDR3 sequence: CASSLVAGVGDTQYF. The CDR3 DNA reads as TGTGCCAGCAGCTTAGTTGCGGGAGTCGGGGATACGCAGTATTTT.

The chain links TRBV14 to TRBJ2-7; D not resolved. This CDR3 has 18 residues. Per the germline V gene, CDR1 is SGHDN and CDR2 is FVKESK. V lost 3 bases and J lost 4, with 25 bases in between. CDR3 nucleotides: TGTGCCAGCAGCCACGGTTTATACGGAACCCCGACCGGGTACGAGCAGTACTTC. The encoded protein is CASSHGLYGTPTGYEQYF. The variable domain in full, completed from reference TRBV14 and TRBJ2-7, reads EAGVTQFPSHSVIEKGQTVTLRCDPISGHDNLYWYRRVMGKEIKFLLHFVKESKQDESGMPNNRFLAERTGGTYSTLKVQPAELEDSGVYFCASSHGLYGTPTGYEQYFGPGTRLTVT.

The chain joins TRBV28 to TRBJ2-3, with 7 bases that match TRBD1. CDR1 is MDHEN and CDR2 is SYDVKM in the germline V gene. This CDR3 spans 18 amino acids. V trimming: 7 bases; J trimming: 0 bases; junction bases outside the gene matches: 16. The CDR3 protein is CASIQSGLDRTSTDTQYF. The CDR3 region has the DNA TGTGCCAGCATTCAAAGTGGGTTGGACAGGACAAGCACAGATACGCAGTATTTT.

This chain links TRBV6-1 with TRBJ2-7; D may be TRBD2 (6 bases). Germline lookup yields CDR1 MNHNS and CDR2 SASEGT. Trimming pared 5 bases from V and 3 bases from J, leaving 14 bases between. The CDR3 is made up of 14 amino acids. CDR3 sequence (DNA): TGTGCCAGCAGTTGGGGACTTGCGGGCTACGAGCAGTACTTC. It yields the protein CASSWGLAGYEQYF.

This rearrangement joins TRBV11-2 to TRBJ2-5; 8 positions agree with TRBD2. Germline V gene data show CDR1 as SGHAT and CDR2 as FQNNGV. J lost 2 bases, V lost 7 bases, and 9 bases had no gene match. The CDR3 loop spans 15 amino acids. The CDR3 nucleotides read TGTGCCAGCACCCATAGCGGGATTGGTCAAGAGACCCAGTACTTC. Protein: CASTHSGIGQETQYF.

The chain joins TRBV6-1 to TRBJ1-2, with D unclear. This CDR3 is 17 amino acids long. V lost 3 bases, J lost 5 bases, and 22 bases lay in between. Germline V lookup: CDR1 MNHNS, CDR2 SASEGT. As DNA, the CDR3 is TGTGCCAGCAGTGACCCCGAGGAGGTATTGACGCGTTATGGCTACACCTTC. Translating it yields CASSDPEEVLTRYGYTF.

J is TRBJ1-2 and V is TRBV19, with D possibly being TRBD1 (5 bases). The length of the CDR3 is 14 residues. Between the trimmed V and J ends, which lost 5 bases and 4 bases, there was a span of 14 bases. Germline V gives CDR1 LNHDA, CDR2 SQIVND (reference sequence). The CDR3 loop reads CASSFAAGSYGYTF. CDR3 in DNA: TGTGCCAGTAGTTTCGCGGCAGGGTCCTATGGCTACACCTTC.